The clone carrying this TCR beta chain has only a few counts. The antigen remains unidentified. This entry belongs to a study of identical twins. Notes on the study in general: Analyses of zero insertions could, in part, be confounded by invariant MAIT and iNKT cells.

The authors used template switching to add a universal primer site and gave cDNA unique molecular identifiers. One entry per CDR3 protein results from TCRdb running MiXCR on the 5' RACE reads. The profile covers roughly 240,000 distinct CDR3 sequences, with 7% to 8.5% appearing a single time and under 7% taken by the ten largest. This same sample was also part of a study on yellow fever vaccine responses in identical twins.

The TCR originated in a woman younger than 30 in good health. The sequencing sample was made of CD8+ T cells sorted from blood.

CDR3 sequence reads: CASGPRGSTDTQYF. The CDR3 DNA is TGTGCCAGCGGGCCGAGAGGGAGCACAGATACGCAGTATTTT. This chain links TRBV6-1 with TRBJ2-3; D possibly corresponds to TRBD2 (5 bases). CDR1 is MNHNS and CDR2 is SASEGT in the germline V gene. V was trimmed by 8 bases and J by 0 bases, leaving 12 bases between them. There are 14 residues in the CDR3.